This T cell receptor (beta chain) was sequenced in a study of blood T cell repertoires in COVID-19. Turning to the study itself: Acute and convalescent COVID-19 samples came from the United States, Italy and Spain. In each case, the material was cDNA or gDNA derived from T cells, B-cell-depleted T cells, or PBMCs.

In the study's own analysis: Nucleated cell number was recorded as an estimate derived from reference gene primer amplification. Assay: immunoSEQ multiplex PCR; the TCRdb copy retains only in-frame clones and omits some. The DNA gave D and trimming, while V, J and clone size come from that table. The data show 120,000 or so clones, over 55% seen once. Germline CDR1 and CDR2: SNHLY and FYNNEI. This CDR3 comprises 14 residues. V shed 6 bases, J shed 5 bases, and the junction held 4 bases outside the gene matches. This receptor was obtained from a woman aged 70 to 79 with acute or convalescent COVID-19. The rearrangement links TRBV2 to TRBJ2-7, with 13 bases identical to TRBD2. What was sequenced was peripheral blood. The CDR3 is CASRKTSGRNEQYF. Here the CDR3 DNA reads TGTGCCAGCAGAAAGACTAGCGGGAGGAACGAGCAGTACTTC.